The 29 T cell receptor beta chains given below trace back to one sample, sequenced in a study of shared clonotypes between healthy human individuals. Measured with immunoSEQ multiplex PCR; TCRdb has only the in-frame clones, and not every one. The sample includes approximately 1.1 million clones, around three quarters of them seen just once. Sequences were obtained from memory CD4+ T cells from PBMCs. The subset denotes: CD45RA-negative fraction. These receptors came from a man aged 18 to 29 in good health. Some clones in this sample may be carry-over from other donors' samples.

The rearrangement joins TRBV28 to TRBJ2-2; no firm D call. Between the trimmed V and J ends, which lost 0 bases and 6 bases, there was a span of 11 bases. The CDR3 covers 15 residues. The V gene's germline CDR1 is MDHEN and CDR2 SYDVKM. The chain's CDR3 is CASSLWHLRAGELFF. The CDR3 coding sequence is TGTGCCAGCAGTTTATGGCATTTAAGGGCCGGGGAGCTGTTTTTT. The full variable domain, with the rest looked up from reference TRBV28 and TRBJ2-2, is DVKVTQSSRYLVKRTGEKVFLECVQDMDHENMFWYRQDPGLGLRLIYFSYDVKMKEKGDIPEGYSVSREKKERFSLILESASTNQTSMYLCASSLWHLRAGELFFGEGSRLTVL.

The rearrangement links TRBV25-1 to TRBJ1-4; a possible D gene is TRBD1 (6 bases). CDR3 length equals 15 residues. V lost 2 bases and J 6 bases, leaving 13 bases between the germline ends. Germline V gene lookup returns CDR1 MGHDK and CDR2 SYGVNS. The CDR3 here is CASSEPRGGHEKLFF. CDR3 nucleotides: TGTGCCAGCAGTGAACCGCGGGGGGGGCATGAAAAACTGTTTTTT.

The chain joins TRBV4-2 to TRBJ1-2; D may be TRBD1 (5 bases). The V gene's germline CDR1 is LGHNA and CDR2 YNFKEQ. The V gene lost 2 bases and the J gene lost 4 bases, with 14 bases spanning the gap. The CDR3 runs to 15 residues. DNA of the CDR3: TGTGCCAGCAGCCAACAAAGACAGTTTCTCTATGGCTACACCTTC. Translating it yields CASSQQRQFLYGYTF.

J is TRBJ1-1 and V is TRBV28; tentative D call: TRBD1 (5 bases). This CDR3 comprises 15 residues. In germline, CDR1 is MDHEN, CDR2 SYDVKM. The germline V and J ends were trimmed by 5 bases and 1 base, with 14 bases remaining between them. CDR3 amino acids: CASSPTGTANTEAFF. The CDR3 nucleotides are TGTGCCAGCAGTCCGACCGGGACGGCGAACACTGAAGCTTTCTTT.

A note on this clone: Other DNA sequences within the sample encode an identical CDR3. This chain links TRBV5-1 with TRBJ2-7; tentative D call: TRBD2 (6 bases). Trimming left V 0 bases short and J 4 bases short, with 14 bases between. The CDR3 is 15 amino acids. Germline V CDR1 and CDR2: SGHRS, YFSETQ. CDR3 residues: CASSLAIAGGYEQYF. The CDR3 region has the DNA TGCGCCAGCAGCTTGGCCATAGCAGGAGGGTACGAGCAGTACTTC.

The V and J genes are TRBV7-2 and TRBJ1-2, with 8 bases that match TRBD1. The CDR3 contains 15 residues. Per germline, CDR1 SGHTA and CDR2 FQGNSA. Trimming cost V 5 bases and J 6 bases; bases outside gene matches: 11. Written as DNA, the CDR3 is TGTGCCAGCAGCCCGGGACAGGCTAACGTAAATGGCTACACCTTC. It specifies CASSPGQANVNGYTF. Full variable domain (outside the CDR3, taken from reference TRBV7-2 and TRBJ1-2): GAGVSQSPSNKVTEKGKDVELRCDPISGHTALYWYRQSLGQGLEFLIYFQGNSAPDKSGLPSDRFSAERTGGSVSTLTIQRTQQEDSAVYLCASSPGQANVNGYTFGSGTRLTVV.

The chain uses TRBV5-6 and TRBJ1-2, with no clear D. Germline lookup yields CDR1 SGHDT and CDR2 YYEEEE. The CDR3 length is 13 residues. With 3 bases removed from V and 11 bases from J, the gap between germline ends came to 17 bases. CDR3 sequence reads: CASSSSAGSGYTF. CDR3 DNA: TGTGCCAGCAGCTCATCCGCGGGGAGTGGTTACACCTTC.

The rearrangement uses TRBV6-4 and TRBJ2-5, with D possibly TRBD2 on 6 matching bases. This CDR3 is 16 amino acids long. Trimming removed 2 bases at V and 4 bases at J, with 17 bases between. Germline V CDR1 and CDR2: MRHNA, SNTAGT. CDR3 in DNA: TGTGCCAGCAGTGACCTGGGGGGTTGGGCAGGAGAGACCCAGTACTTC. This codes for CASSDLGGWAGETQYF.

CDR3 residues: CASSQDWAPSGSTDTQYF. CDR3 bases: TGTGCCAGCAGCCAAGATTGGGCGCCTAGCGGGAGCACAGATACGCAGTATTTT. This chain links TRBV4-2 with TRBJ2-3; 8 bases align to TRBD2. After removal of 0 bases from V and 0 bases from J, the junction contained 8 bases not matched to a gene. In germline, CDR1 is LGHNA, CDR2 YNFKEQ. The CDR3 contains 18 residues.

This clone was detected only a few times. The gene calls are TRBV6-1 and TRBJ2-7; 9 nucleotides agree with TRBD2. With V trimmed by 1 base and J by 3 bases, 4 bases remained unmatched. This CDR3 spans 15 amino acids. Germline V lookup: CDR1 MNHNS, CDR2 SASEGT. CDR3 DNA: TGTGCCAGCAGTGAAGGGCTAGCGGGATACTACGAGCAGTACTTC. It translates to CASSEGLAGYYEQYF.

The CDR3 loop is CASSGLRGEETQYF. CDR3 bases: TGCGCCAGCAGCGGCCTTAGGGGCGAGGAGACCCAGTACTTC. The chain uses TRBV5-1 and TRBJ2-5; perhaps TRBD1 as D (5 bases). Germline V gives CDR1 SGHRS, CDR2 YFSETQ. Trimming left V 4 bases short and J 5 bases short, with 15 bases between. CDR3 length: 14 residues.

This clone appeared many times. The chain employs TRBV5-8 and TRBJ1-5, with 10 bases lining up with TRBD1. CDR3 size: 14 residues. Germline V CDR1 and CDR2: SGHTS, YDEGEE. The V segment lost 7 bases and the J segment 4 bases; nucleotides outside the gene matches: 5. The CDR3 spells CASCRQGANQPQHF. CDR3 DNA sequence: TGTGCCAGCTGCAGACAGGGGGCTAATCAGCCCCAGCATTTT.

The chain uses TRBV7-2 and TRBJ2-7; D may be TRBD1 or TRBD2 (5 bases each). Trimming left V 5 bases short and J 5 bases short, with 10 bases between. Germline-derived CDR1 and CDR2 are SGHTA and FQGNSA. CDR3 size: 12 residues. The CDR3 reads CASSPGTDEQYF. The DNA for the CDR3 is TGTGCCAGCAGCCCAGGGACCGACGAGCAGTACTTC.

This clone was observed a few times. The J gene is TRBJ2-7, the V gene TRBV18, with 7 positions matching TRBD2. Germline CDR1 reads KGHSH; CDR2 reads LQKENI. Unmatched junction bases numbered 5, after V lost 0 bases and J lost 3 bases. The CDR3 runs to 15 residues. The CDR3 DNA reads as TGTGCCAGCTCACCACCGGGGGGGAAGTTCTACGAGCAGTACTTC. This encodes CASSPPGGKFYEQYF.

J is TRBJ2-7 and V is TRBV7-4; unclear D gene. The CDR3 length is 13 residues. CDR1 is SGHVT and CDR2 is SQSDAQ in the germline V gene. Trimming shortened V by 1 base and J by 9 bases, and 13 bases separated the two germline ends. CDR3 DNA sequence: TGTGCCAGCAGCTTAGTCCACCTTGCCGGGCAGTACTTC. Translation: CASSLVHLAGQYF.

J is TRBJ1-4 and V is TRBV10-3; 8 nucleotides line up with TRBD1. The V gene end was trimmed by 3 bases and the J gene end by 3 bases; junction bases not matched to a gene: 3. The CDR3 has 15 amino acids. Germline V gene lookup returns CDR1 ENHRY and CDR2 SYGVKD. The CDR3 loop reads CAISDSTGANEKLFF. The CDR3 nucleotides are TGTGCCATCAGTGACTCGACAGGGGCTAATGAAAAACTGTTTTTT.

The chain uses TRBV7-8 and TRBJ2-7, with TRBD2 identical over 9 bases. From germline, CDR1 is SGHVS and CDR2 FQNEAQ. CDR3 size: 15 residues. With 4 bases clipped from V and 4 bases from J, the junction kept 8 bases outside the gene matches. The CDR3, as DNA: TGTGCCAGCAGCTCTATAGCGGGAGAGTTTTACGAGCAGTACTTC. Translating it yields CASSSIAGEFYEQYF.

Regarding this clone: The sample holds other DNA sequences that translate to the same CDR3. This sequence joins TRBV28 and TRBJ1-2, with unresolved D. CDR1 and CDR2 from the germline V gene are MDHEN and SYDVKM. CDR3 length: 12 amino acids. V lost 5 bases and J lost 3, with 7 bases in between. CDR3 amino acids: CASSQRDYGYTF. In DNA, the CDR3 is TGTGCCAGCAGTCAACGGGACTATGGCTACACCTTC.

V gene TRBV5-4 combines with J gene TRBJ1-2; D is uncertain. The CDR3 covers 16 residues. Trimming stripped 3 bases from V and 0 bases from J, with 15 bases between. Germline values: CDR1 SGHNT, CDR2 YYREEE (reference sequence). CDR3 sequence (DNA): TGTGCCAGCAGCTCAGAAGTAGGTCCAGCTAACTATGGCTACACCTTC. It codes for CASSSEVGPANYGYTF.

The gene calls are TRBV10-3 and TRBJ1-4; tentatively, D is TRBD1 (6 bases). Germline V lookup: CDR1 ENHRY, CDR2 SYGVKD. Trimming removed 4 bases from V and 8 bases from J, with 14 bases in between. The CDR3 spans 14 residues. The CDR3 region is CAISVEQGGEKLFF. The CDR3 DNA is TGTGCCATCAGTGTTGAACAGGGTGGGGAAAAACTGTTTTTT.

There are a few counts of this clone. The V and J genes are TRBV29-1 and TRBJ1-2; D ambiguous. V was cut by 5 bases and J by 4 bases, with 14 bases left in between. The CDR3 contains 13 residues. Per germline, CDR1 SQVTM and CDR2 ANQGSEA. CDR3 in DNA: TGCAGCGTTTACCACGCCCCTACCTATGGCTACACCTTC. Its translation is CSVYHAPTYGYTF.

V usage is TRBV5-1 and J usage is TRBJ2-7, with D possibly being TRBD1 or TRBD2 (6 bases each). The germline V gene encodes CDR1 SGHRS and CDR2 YFSETQ. CDR3 size: 15 residues. Trimming removed 4 bases at V and 7 bases at J, with 21 bases between. CDR3 DNA sequence: TGCGCCAGCAGCCCCCGGGAAGGGGGGCTGGGGGAGCAGTACTTC. Its protein product is CASSPREGGLGEQYF.

This sequence joins TRBV15 and TRBJ2-5; 8 bases map to TRBD2. This CDR3 comprises 15 residues. CDR1 LNHNV and CDR2 YYDKDF come from the germline V gene (reference sequence). V was pared by 3 bases and J by 4 bases, with 7 bases of the junction left unmatched. In DNA form, the CDR3 reads TGTGCCACCAGCAGTGGAAGACTAGCGCGAGAGACCCAGTACTTC. Amino acids: CATSSGRLARETQYF.

V usage is TRBV2 and J usage is TRBJ2-3; 10 bases agree with TRBD2. Trimming took 5 bases from V and 4 from J; bases not matched to a gene: 12. Germline V gene sequence: CDR1 SNHLY, CDR2 FYNNEI. The length of the CDR3 is 17 residues. For the CDR3, the DNA is TGTGCCAGCAGTCAGGAGGCTAGCGGGAGTAGGGCAGATACGCAGTATTTT. Residues: CASSQEASGSRADTQYF.

This clone has more than one count but fewer than ten. The chain employs TRBV2 and TRBJ2-3, with 9 bases matching TRBD2. V shed 4 bases and J 2 bases; nucleotides not matched to a gene: 4. The CDR3 covers 15 residues. Germline CDR1 is SNHLY and CDR2 is FYNNEI. The CDR3 is CASSARTSATDTQYF. In DNA form, the CDR3 reads TGTGCCAGCAGTGCTAGGACTAGCGCCACAGATACGCAGTATTTT.

The chain uses TRBV19 and TRBJ1-2, with D possibly TRBD1 on 5 matching bases. Germline lookup yields CDR1 LNHDA and CDR2 SQIVND (reference sequence). Trimming removed 2 bases from V and 4 bases from J, with 14 bases in between. CDR3 size: 15 residues. DNA for the CDR3: TGTGCCAGTAGTATATCTGAGGGGTTCGGCTATGGCTACACCTTC. It translates to CASSISEGFGYGYTF.

The chain has TRBV5-1 and TRBJ2-3; 8 bases align to TRBD2. V was pared by 0 bases and J by 5 bases, with 8 bases of the junction left unmatched. Per germline, CDR1 SGHRS and CDR2 YFSETQ. CDR3 size: 16 residues. The CDR3 protein is CASSLAGTSKLDTQYF. The CDR3 bases are TGCGCCAGCAGCTTGGCTGGGACTAGTAAATTAGATACGCAGTATTTT.

This rearrangement joins TRBV19 to TRBJ2-2, with 7 bases lining up with TRBD1. The CDR3 is made up of 16 amino acids. V dropped 5 bases and J dropped 3; count of bases not matched to a gene: 9. Germline CDR1 reads LNHDA; CDR2 reads SQIVND (reference sequence). DNA for the CDR3: TGTGCCAGTAGTGCTAGGGGGCGCAGGGACACCGGGGAGCTGTTTTTT. This translates into CASSARGRRDTGELFF. Complete variable domain (other parts from reference TRBV19 and TRBJ2-2): DGGITQSPKYLFRKEGQNVTLSCEQNLNHDAMYWYRQDPGQGLRLIYYSQIVNDFQKGDIAEGYSVSREKKESFPLTVTSAQKNPTAFYLCASSARGRRDTGELFFGEGSRLTVL.

The rearrangement links TRBV9 to TRBJ1-5; 7 bases match TRBD1. Germline V CDR1 and CDR2: SGDLS, YYNGEE. There are 20 residues in the CDR3. V shed 4 bases, J shed 2 bases, and the junction held 21 bases outside the gene matches. The CDR3 here is CASSPRRLNRGNIGNQPQHF. CDR3 coding DNA: TGTGCCAGCAGCCCGCGCCGATTAAACAGGGGCAATATCGGCAATCAGCCCCAGCATTTT. Supplemented by reference TRBV9 and TRBJ1-5, the full variable domain reads DSGVTQTPKHLITATGQRVTLRCSPRSGDLSVYWYQQSLDQGLQFLIQYYNGEERAKGNILERFSAQQFPDLHSELNLSSLELGDSALYFCASSPRRLNRGNIGNQPQHFGDGTRLSIL.